This TCR beta chain stems from a study of blood T cell repertoires in COVID-19. Across the whole study: Samples representing acute and convalescent COVID-19 were sourced from the United States, Italy and Spain. T cells, B-cell-depleted T cells, or PBMCs supplied cDNA or gDNA.

During active infection, Seattle patients enrolled and were then monitored through disease. Profiled with immunoSEQ multiplex PCR; TCRdb holds only in-frame clones, not every one. Here the sample spans about 140,000 clones, about nine tenths being singletons. This receptor was taken from a human donor with COVID-19, enrolled during active disease. The donor label of this sample is uncertain. What was sequenced was peripheral blood.

CDR3 in DNA: TGTGCCAGCAGTTTGACGACACCCCACACAGGGCTAAGACAAGAGACCCAGTACTTC. Encoded protein: CASSLTTPHTGLRQETQYF. This rearrangement joins TRBV27 to TRBJ2-5, with D possibly being TRBD1 (6 bases). Trimming stripped 3 bases from V and 2 bases from J, with 25 bases between. This CDR3 has 19 residues. Germline CDR1 is MNHEY and CDR2 is SMNVEV (reference sequence).